This TCR beta chain came from a study of blood T cell repertoires in COVID-19. For the study at large: Italy, Spain and the United States were the sources of the convalescent and acute COVID-19 samples.

Trimming cost V 5 bases and J 6 bases, with 16 bases left between them. The CDR3 is 15 residues long. CDR1 and CDR2 from the germline V gene are LNHNV and YYDKDF (reference sequence). The data were produced by immunoSEQ multiplex PCR, yet TCRdb's version contains in-frame clones alone and is incomplete. The sample has 60,000 to 85,000 clones; about 83% are singletons. Sequencing was done on a sample of peripheral blood. This chain uses TRBV15 with TRBJ1-4; D is undetermined. The sequence was obtained from a man aged 65 to 79 with acute or convalescent COVID-19. The CDR3 spells CATSRGGIGDEKLFF. In DNA, the CDR3 is TGTGCCACCAGCCGGGGAGGGATCGGCGATGAAAAACTGTTTTTT.